This entry concerns a single T cell receptor (beta chain). Primers included in the PCR were 60 Vbeta and 13 Jbeta primers. Using immunoSEQ multiplex PCR, the repertoire was profiled, and TCRdb retains in-frame clones only, with some absent. This table has more than 85,000 clones, 75% appearing once. The germline V gene has CDR1 SQVTM and CDR2 ANQGSEA. This CDR3 has 12 residues. Between the trimmed V and J ends, which lost 1 base and 6 bases, there was a span of 8 bases. This sample is part of a study of cytomegalovirus exposure and HLA in healthy donors. Sequencing was done on a sample of PBMCs. The chain employs TRBV29-1 and TRBJ2-3, with TRBD1 as a possible D gene (5 bases). The sequence came from a male donor in good health and CMV-seropositive. CDR3 sequence: CSVEGGRDTQYF. The CDR3 coding sequence is TGCAGCGTTGAAGGGGGCAGGGATACGCAGTATTTT.